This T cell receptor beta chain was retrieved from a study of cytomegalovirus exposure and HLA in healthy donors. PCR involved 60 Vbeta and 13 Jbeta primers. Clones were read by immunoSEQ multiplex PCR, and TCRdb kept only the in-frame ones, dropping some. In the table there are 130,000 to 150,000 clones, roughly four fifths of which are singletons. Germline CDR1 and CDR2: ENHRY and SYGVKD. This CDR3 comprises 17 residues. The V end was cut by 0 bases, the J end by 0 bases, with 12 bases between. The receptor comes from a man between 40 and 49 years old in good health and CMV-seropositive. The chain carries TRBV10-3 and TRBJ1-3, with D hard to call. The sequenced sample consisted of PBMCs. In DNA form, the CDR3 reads TGTGCCATCAGTGAGTCGCCAGGCCGATCCTCTGGAAACACCATATATTTT. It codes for CAISESPGRSSGNTIYF.